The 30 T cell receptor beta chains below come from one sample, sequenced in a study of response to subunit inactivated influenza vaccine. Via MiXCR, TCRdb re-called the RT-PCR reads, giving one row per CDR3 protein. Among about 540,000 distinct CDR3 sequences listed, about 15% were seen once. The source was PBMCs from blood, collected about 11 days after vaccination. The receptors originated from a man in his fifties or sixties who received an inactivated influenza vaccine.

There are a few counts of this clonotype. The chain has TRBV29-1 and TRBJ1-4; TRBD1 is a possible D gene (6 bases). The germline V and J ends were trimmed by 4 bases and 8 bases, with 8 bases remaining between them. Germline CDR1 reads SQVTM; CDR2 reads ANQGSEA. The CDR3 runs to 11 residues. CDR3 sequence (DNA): TGCAGCGTTGCACAGGGAGAAAAACTGTTTTTT. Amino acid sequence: CSVAQGEKLFF.

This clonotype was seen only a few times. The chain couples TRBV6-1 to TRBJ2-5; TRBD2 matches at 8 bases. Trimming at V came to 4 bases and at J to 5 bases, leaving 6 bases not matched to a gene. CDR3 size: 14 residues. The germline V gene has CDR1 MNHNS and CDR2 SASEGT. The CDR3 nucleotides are TGTGCCAGCAGTGGACTTAGCGGGATTGAGACCCAGTACTTC. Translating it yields CASSGLSGIETQYF.

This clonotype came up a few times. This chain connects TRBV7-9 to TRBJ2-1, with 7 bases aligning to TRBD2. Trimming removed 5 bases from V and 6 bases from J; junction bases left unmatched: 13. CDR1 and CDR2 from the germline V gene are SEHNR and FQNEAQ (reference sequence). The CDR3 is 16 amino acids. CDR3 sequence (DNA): TGTGCCAGCAGCCAGCCGGGGCGGGAGCCTAGCAATGAGCAGTTCTTC. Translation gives CASSQPGREPSNEQFF.

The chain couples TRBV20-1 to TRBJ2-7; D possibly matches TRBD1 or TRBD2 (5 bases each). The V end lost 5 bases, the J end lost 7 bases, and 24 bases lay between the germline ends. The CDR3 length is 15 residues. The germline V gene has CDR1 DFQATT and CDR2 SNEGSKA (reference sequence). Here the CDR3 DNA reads TGCAGTGCTTATCCACCGGGACGGAGTTCTTGGGAGCAGTACTTC. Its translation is CSAYPPGRSSWEQYF.

In DNA, the CDR3 is TGCAGTGCTAGAGACGGAGGGGACACTGAAGCTTTCTTT. As protein: CSARDGGDTEAFF. The gene calls are TRBV20-1 and TRBJ1-1; possible D gene TRBD1, 5 bases. Deletions cut 0 bases from V and 3 bases from J, with 8 bases between. Per the germline V gene, CDR1 is DFQATT and CDR2 is SNEGSKA (reference sequence). This CDR3 contains 13 residues.

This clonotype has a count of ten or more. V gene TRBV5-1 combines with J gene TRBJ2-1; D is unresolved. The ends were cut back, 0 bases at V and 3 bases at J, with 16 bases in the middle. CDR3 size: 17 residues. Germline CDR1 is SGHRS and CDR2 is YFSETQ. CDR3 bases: TGCGCCAGCAGCTTGGAGGCCGATGTCTACCTCTACAATGAGCAGTTCTTC. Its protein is CASSLEADVYLYNEQFF.

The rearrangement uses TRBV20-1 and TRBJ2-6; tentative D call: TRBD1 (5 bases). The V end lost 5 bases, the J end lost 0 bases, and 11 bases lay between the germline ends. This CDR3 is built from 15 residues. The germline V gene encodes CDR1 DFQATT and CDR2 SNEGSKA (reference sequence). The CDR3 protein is CSAGKRGSGANVLTF. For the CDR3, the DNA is TGCAGTGCTGGGAAAAGGGGCTCTGGGGCCAACGTCCTGACTTTC.

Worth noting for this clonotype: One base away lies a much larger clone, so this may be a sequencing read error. The CDR3 DNA reads TGTGCCAGCAACATTTCCTACGAGCAGTACTTC. Translation gives CASNISYEQYF. This chain links TRBV12-3 or TRBV12-4 with TRBJ2-7; unclear D gene. V was shortened by 7 bases and J by 1 base, with 5 bases between the two germline ends. The CDR3 is made up of 11 amino acids.

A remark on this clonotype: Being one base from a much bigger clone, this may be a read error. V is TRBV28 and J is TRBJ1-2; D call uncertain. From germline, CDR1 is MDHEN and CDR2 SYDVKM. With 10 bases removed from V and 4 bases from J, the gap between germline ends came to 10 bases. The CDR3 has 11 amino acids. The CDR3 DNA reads TGTGCCACCGGCGGTCTCTATGGCTACACCTTC. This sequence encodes CATGGLYGYTF.

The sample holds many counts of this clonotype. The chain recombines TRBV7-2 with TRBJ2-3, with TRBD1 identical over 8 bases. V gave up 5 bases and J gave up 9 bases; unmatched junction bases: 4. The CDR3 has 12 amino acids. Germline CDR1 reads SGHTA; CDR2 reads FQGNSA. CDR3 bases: TGTGCCAGCAGCAATTCAGGGGGCACGCAGTATTTT. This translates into CASSNSGGTQYF. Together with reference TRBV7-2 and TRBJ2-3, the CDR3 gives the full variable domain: GAGVSQSPSNKVTEKGKDVELRCDPISGHTALYWYRQSLGQGLEFLIYFQGNSAPDKSGLPSDRFSAERTGGSVSTLTIQRTQQEDSAVYLCASSNSGGTQYFGPGTRLTVL.

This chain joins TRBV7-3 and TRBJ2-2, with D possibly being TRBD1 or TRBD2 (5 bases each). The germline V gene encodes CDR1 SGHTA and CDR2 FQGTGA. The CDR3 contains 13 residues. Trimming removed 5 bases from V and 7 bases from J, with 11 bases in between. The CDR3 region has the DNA TGTGCCAGCAGCCCGCAGAGGGGCGGGGAGCTGTTTTTT. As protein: CASSPQRGGELFF.

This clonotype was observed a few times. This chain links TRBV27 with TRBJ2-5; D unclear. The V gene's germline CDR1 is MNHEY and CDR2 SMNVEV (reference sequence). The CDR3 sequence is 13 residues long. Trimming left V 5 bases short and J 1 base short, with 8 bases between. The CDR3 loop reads CASSTWFQETQYF. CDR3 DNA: TGTGCCAGCAGTACGTGGTTCCAAGAGACCCAGTACTTC.

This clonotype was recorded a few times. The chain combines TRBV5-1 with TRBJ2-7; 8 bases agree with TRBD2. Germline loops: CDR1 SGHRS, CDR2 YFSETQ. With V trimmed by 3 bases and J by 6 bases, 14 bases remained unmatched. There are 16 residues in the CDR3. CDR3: CASSSGGGVLLSEQYF. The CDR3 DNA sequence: TGCGCCAGCAGCTCCGGGGGGGGGGTCTTGCTGTCCGAGCAGTACTTC.

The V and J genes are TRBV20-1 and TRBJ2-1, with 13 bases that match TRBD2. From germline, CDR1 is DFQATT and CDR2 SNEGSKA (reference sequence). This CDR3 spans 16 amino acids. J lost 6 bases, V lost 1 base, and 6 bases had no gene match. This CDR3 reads CSARGGTSGDLNEQFF. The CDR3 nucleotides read TGCAGTGCTAGAGGCGGGACTAGCGGGGACCTCAATGAGCAGTTCTTC.

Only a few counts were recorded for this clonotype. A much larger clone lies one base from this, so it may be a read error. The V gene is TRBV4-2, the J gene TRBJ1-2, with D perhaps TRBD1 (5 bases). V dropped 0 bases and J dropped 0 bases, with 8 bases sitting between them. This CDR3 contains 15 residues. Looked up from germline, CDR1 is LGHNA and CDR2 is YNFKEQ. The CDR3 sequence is CASSQDKTANYGYTF. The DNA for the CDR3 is TGTGCCAGCAGCCAAGATAAGACAGCTAACTATGGCTACACCTTC.

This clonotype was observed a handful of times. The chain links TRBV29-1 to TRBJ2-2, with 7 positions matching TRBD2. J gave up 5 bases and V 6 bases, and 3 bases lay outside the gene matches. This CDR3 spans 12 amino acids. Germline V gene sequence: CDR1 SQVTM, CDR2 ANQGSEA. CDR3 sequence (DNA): TGCAGCGTCGGGAGGCAAACCGGGGAGCTGTTTTTT. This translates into CSVGRQTGELFF.

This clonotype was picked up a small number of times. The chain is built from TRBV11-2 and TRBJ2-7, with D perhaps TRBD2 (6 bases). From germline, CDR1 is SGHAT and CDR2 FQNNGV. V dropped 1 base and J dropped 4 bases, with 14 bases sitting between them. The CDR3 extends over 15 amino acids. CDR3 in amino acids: CASSLVRGRAYEQYF. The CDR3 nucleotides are TGTGCCAGCAGCTTAGTGCGGGGCAGGGCGTACGAGCAGTACTTC.

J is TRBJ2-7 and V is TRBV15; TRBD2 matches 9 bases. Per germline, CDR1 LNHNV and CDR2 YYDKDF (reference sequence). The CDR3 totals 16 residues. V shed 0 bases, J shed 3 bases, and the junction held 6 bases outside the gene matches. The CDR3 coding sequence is TGTGCCACCAGCAGAGAAGCCCCTAGCGGGAACTACGAGCAGTACTTC. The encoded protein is CATSREAPSGNYEQYF.

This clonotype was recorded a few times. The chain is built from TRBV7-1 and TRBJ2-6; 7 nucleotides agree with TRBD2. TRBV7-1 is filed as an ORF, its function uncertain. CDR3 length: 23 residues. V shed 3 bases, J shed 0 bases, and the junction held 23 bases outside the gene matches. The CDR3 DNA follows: TGTGCCAGCAGCTCTCCTCCGGGACGTCGGGGCGGGGGTAGAACCTCTGGGGCCAACGTCCTGACTTTC. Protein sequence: CASSSPPGRRGGGRTSGANVLTF.

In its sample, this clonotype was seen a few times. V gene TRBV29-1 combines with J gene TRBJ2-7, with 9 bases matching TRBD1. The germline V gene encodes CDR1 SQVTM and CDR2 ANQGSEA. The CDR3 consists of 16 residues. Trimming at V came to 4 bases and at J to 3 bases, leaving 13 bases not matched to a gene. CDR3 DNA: TGCAGCGTTGCCGGGACAGGGCCCCGCCGGGGCTACGAGCAGTACTTC. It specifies CSVAGTGPRRGYEQYF.

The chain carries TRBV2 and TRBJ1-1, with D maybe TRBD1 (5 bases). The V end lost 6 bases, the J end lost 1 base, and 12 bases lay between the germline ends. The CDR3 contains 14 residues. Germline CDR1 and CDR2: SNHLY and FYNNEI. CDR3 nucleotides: TGTGCCAGCAGCGCCTTTAGGGGGAACACTGAAGCTTTCTTT. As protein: CASSAFRGNTEAFF.

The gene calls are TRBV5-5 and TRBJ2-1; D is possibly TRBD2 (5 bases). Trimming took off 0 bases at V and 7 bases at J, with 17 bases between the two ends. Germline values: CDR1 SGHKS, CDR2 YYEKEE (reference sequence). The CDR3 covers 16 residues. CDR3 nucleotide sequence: TGTGCCAGCAGCTTGGCCGTTGGACTTATATTAAATGAGCAGTTCTTC. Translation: CASSLAVGLILNEQFF.

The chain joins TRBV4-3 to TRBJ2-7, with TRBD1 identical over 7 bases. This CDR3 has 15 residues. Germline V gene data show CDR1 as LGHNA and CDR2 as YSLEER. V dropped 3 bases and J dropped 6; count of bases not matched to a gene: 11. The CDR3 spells CASSQNRGPRSEQYF. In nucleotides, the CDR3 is TGCGCCAGCAGCCAGAACAGGGGCCCTCGGAGCGAGCAGTACTTC.

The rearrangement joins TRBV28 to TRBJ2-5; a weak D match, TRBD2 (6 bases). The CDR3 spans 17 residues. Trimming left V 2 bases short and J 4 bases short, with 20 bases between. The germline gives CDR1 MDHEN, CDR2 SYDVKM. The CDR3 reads CASSLLLLAGAGETQYF. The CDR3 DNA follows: TGTGCCAGCAGTTTACTTCTCCTAGCAGGAGCGGGAGAGACCCAGTACTTC.

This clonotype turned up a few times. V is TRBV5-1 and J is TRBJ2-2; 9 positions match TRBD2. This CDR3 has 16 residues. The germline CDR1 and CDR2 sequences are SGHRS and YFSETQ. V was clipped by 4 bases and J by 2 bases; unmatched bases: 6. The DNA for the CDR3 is TGCGCCAGCAGCATACTAGCGGGCGCTAACACCGGGGAGCTGTTTTTT. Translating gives CASSILAGANTGELFF.

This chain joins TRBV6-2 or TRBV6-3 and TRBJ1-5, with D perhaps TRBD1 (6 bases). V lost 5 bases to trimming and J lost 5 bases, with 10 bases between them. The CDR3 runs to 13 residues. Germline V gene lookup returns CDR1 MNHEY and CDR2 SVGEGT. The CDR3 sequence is CASSLRTDQPQHF. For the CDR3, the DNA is TGTGCCAGCAGTCTAAGGACAGATCAGCCCCAGCATTTT.

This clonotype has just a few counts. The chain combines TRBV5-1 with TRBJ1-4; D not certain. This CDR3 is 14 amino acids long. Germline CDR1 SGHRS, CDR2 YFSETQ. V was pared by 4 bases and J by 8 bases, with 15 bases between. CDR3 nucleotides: TGCGCCAGCAGCCTTACGGGATCAGAAGAAAAACTGTTTTTT. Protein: CASSLTGSEEKLFF.

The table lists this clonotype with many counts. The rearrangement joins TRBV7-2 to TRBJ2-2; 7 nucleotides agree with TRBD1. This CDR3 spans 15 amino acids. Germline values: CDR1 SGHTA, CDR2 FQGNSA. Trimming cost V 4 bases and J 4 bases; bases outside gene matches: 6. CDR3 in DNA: TGTGCCAGCAGCTCGAGACAGGGCTCCACCGGGGAGCTGTTTTTT. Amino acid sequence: CASSSRQGSTGELFF.

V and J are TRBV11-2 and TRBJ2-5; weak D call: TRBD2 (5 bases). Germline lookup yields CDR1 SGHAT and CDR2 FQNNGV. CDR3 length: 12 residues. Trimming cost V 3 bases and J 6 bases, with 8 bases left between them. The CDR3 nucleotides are TGTGCCAGCAGCTTGGAGGAACAGACCCAGTACTTC. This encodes CASSLEEQTQYF. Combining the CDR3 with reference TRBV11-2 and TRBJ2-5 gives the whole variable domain EAGVAQSPRYKIIEKRQSVAFWCNPISGHATLYWYQQILGQGPKLLIQFQNNGVVDDSQLPKDRFSAERLKGVDSTLKIQPAKLEDSAVYLCASSLEEQTQYFGPGTRLLVL.

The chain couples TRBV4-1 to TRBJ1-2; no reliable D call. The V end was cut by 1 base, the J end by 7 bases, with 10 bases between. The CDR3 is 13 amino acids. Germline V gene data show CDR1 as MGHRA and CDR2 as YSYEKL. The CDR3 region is CASSQATRVGYTF. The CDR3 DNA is TGCGCCAGCAGCCAAGCAACAAGGGTTGGCTACACCTTC.